Below are 22 T cell receptor beta chains sequenced from a single sample in a study of blood T cell repertoires in COVID-19. Sequenced by immunoSEQ multiplex PCR; TCRdb stores in-frame clones only, minus some. Of tens of thousands of clones in the sample, over 70% were seen once. Sequencing input: peripheral blood. The receptors come from a man aged 50 or older with active COVID-19.

The chain couples TRBV6-5 to TRBJ2-7; 7 bases match TRBD2. This CDR3 contains 15 residues. V shed 7 bases, J shed 6 bases, and the junction held 15 bases outside the gene matches. Germline V CDR1 and CDR2: MNHEY, SVGAGI. The DNA of the CDR3 is TGTGCCAGCACCCTCCTAATGGGGGGGTCGGGCGAGCAGTACTTC. It codes for CASTLLMGGSGEQYF.

The chain employs TRBV28 and TRBJ1-1; perhaps TRBD1 as D (6 bases). Germline V gives CDR1 MDHEN, CDR2 SYDVKM. Trimming removed 7 bases at V and 5 bases at J, with 17 bases between. The CDR3 runs 14 residues. CDR3 in amino acids: CASTIRGAGTEAFF. The CDR3 DNA sequence: TGTGCCAGCACCATACGGGGGGCTGGGACTGAAGCTTTCTTT.

The chain links TRBV5-6 to TRBJ2-5, with TRBD2 matching 10 bases. The CDR3 length is 15 residues. The V gene's germline CDR1 is SGHDT and CDR2 YYEEEE. V was clipped by 2 bases and J by 5 bases; unmatched bases: 6. The CDR3 spells CASSLSPSGGETQYF. CDR3 nucleotides: TGTGCCAGCAGCTTATCCCCTAGCGGGGGCGAGACCCAGTACTTC.

The genes are TRBV21-1 and TRBJ2-4; the table names TRBD1, a call not compared with the DNA. TRBV21-1 is a documented pseudogene. The CDR3 covers 17 residues. CDR3: CASSNTGTVLAKNIQYF. The CDR3 DNA sequence: TGTGCCAGCAGCAATACCGGGACAGTACTAGCCAAAAACATTCAGTACTTC.

The chain uses TRBV18 and TRBJ2-5, with D possibly TRBD2 on 6 matching bases. The CDR3 runs to 14 residues. In germline, CDR1 is KGHSH, CDR2 LQKENI. V lost 3 bases, J lost 0 bases, and 8 bases lay in between. Here the CDR3 DNA reads TGTGCCAGCTCACCTCGGGGGAACCAAGAGACCCAGTACTTC. Protein sequence: CASSPRGNQETQYF.

Written as DNA, the CDR3 is TGTGCCTGGTCTTTAGGGGCAAAACTGTTTTTT. Its protein is CAWSLGAKLFF. The chain combines TRBV30 with TRBJ1-4; a possible D gene is TRBD1 (5 bases). The CDR3 covers 11 residues. CDR1 and CDR2 (germline): GTSNPN, SVGIG (reference sequence). V was clipped by 5 bases and J by 10 bases, with 11 bases between them.

The CDR3 loop reads CASSRRGGNGYTF. The CDR3 DNA sequence: TGTGCCAGCAGCCGCCGGGGGGGGAACGGCTACACCTTC. This chain uses TRBV13 with TRBJ1-2; tentatively, D is TRBD1 (5 bases). The CDR3 contains 13 residues. Germline CDR1 is PRHDT and CDR2 is FYEKMQ (reference sequence). V was clipped by 5 bases and J by 8 bases, with 15 bases between them. Based on the CDR3 plus reference TRBV13 and TRBJ1-2, the full variable domain is AAGVIQSPRHLIKEKRETATLKCYPIPRHDTVYWYQQGPGQDPQFLISFYEKMQSDKGSIPDRFSAQQFSDYHSELNMSSLELGDSALYFCASSRRGGNGYTFGSGTRLTVV.

The chain couples TRBV2 to TRBJ1-2; TRBD1 matches 9 bases. The V and J ends lost 3 bases and 4 bases, in that order; junction bases with no gene match: 6. Per germline, CDR1 SNHLY and CDR2 FYNNEI. The CDR3 consists of 15 residues. The CDR3 DNA reads as TGTGCCAGCAGTGAGACAGGGGGTATTAGCTATGGCTACACCTTC. It encodes CASSETGGISYGYTF.

V usage is TRBV19 and J usage is TRBJ1-2; possibly TRBD1 for D (5 bases). Trimming pared 3 bases from V and 2 bases from J, leaving 13 bases between. Germline CDR1 and CDR2: LNHDA and SQIVND (reference sequence). The length of the CDR3 is 15 residues. CDR3 bases: TGTGCCAGTAGTATTGCTCAGGGCACAAACTATGGCTACACCTTC. As protein: CASSIAQGTNYGYTF.

The table lists this clone with a count of one. The V gene is TRBV19, the J gene TRBJ2-5, with 9 bases identical to TRBD1. Germline loops: CDR1 LNHDA, CDR2 SQIVND (reference sequence). With V trimmed by 10 bases and J by 4 bases, 7 bases remained unmatched. The CDR3 runs 13 residues. As DNA, the CDR3 is TGTGCCACCCAGGACAGGGGAAGAGAGACCCAGTACTTC. Amino acids: CATQDRGRETQYF.

The chain uses TRBV6-5 and TRBJ2-5; TRBD2 is a possible D gene (6 bases). The V gene's germline CDR1 is MNHEY and CDR2 SVGAGI. Trimming shortened V by 8 bases and J by 4 bases, and 14 bases separated the two germline ends. The CDR3 extends over 13 amino acids. The CDR3 here is CASGGELGETQYF. CDR3 DNA sequence: TGTGCCAGCGGAGGGGAGCTGGGAGAGACCCAGTACTTC.

The chain has TRBV5-4 and TRBJ2-3; possible D gene TRBD2, 6 bases. The germline V gene encodes CDR1 SGHNT and CDR2 YYREEE (reference sequence). The CDR3 contains 17 residues. V lost 4 bases, J lost 0 bases, and 18 bases lay in between. The CDR3 DNA follows: TGTGCCAGCAGCGGTGTGGCAGGGAGGCTTAGCACAGATACGCAGTATTTT. Amino acid sequence: CASSGVAGRLSTDTQYF.

This clone has a handful of counts. The chain couples TRBV7-9 to TRBJ2-7; D may be TRBD2 (5 bases). Germline V CDR1 and CDR2: SEHNR, FQNEAQ (reference sequence). V was pared by 0 bases and J by 5 bases, with 17 bases between. The CDR3 is 16 amino acids. CDR3 sequence: CASSLAEPAVRHEQYF. The DNA for the CDR3 is TGTGCCAGCAGCTTAGCGGAGCCAGCGGTTCGCCACGAGCAGTACTTC.

The sample holds a few counts of this clone. The J gene is TRBJ1-6, the V gene TRBV2; D is possibly TRBD1 (6 bases). The CDR3 consists of 14 residues. Looked up from germline, CDR1 is SNHLY and CDR2 is FYNNEI. The V end lost 3 bases, the J end lost 10 bases, and 13 bases lay between the germline ends. The CDR3, as DNA: TGTGCCAGCAGTGATCAGGGGATCTTATCACCCCTCCACTTT. It yields the protein CASSDQGILSPLHF.

This rearrangement joins TRBV6-5 to TRBJ1-5; D gene uncertain. V was trimmed by 5 bases and J by 2 bases, leaving 7 bases between them. This CDR3 has 13 amino acids. Germline CDR1 and CDR2: MNHEY and SVGAGI. CDR3 bases: TGTGCCAGCAGTCGACTTGGCAATCAGCCCCAGCATTTT. Translated, it gives CASSRLGNQPQHF.

This chain links TRBV18 with TRBJ2-7, with D unresolved. The CDR3 has 14 residues. V lost 2 bases and J lost 4, with 12 bases in between. The germline CDR1 and CDR2 sequences are KGHSH and LQKENI. In DNA, the CDR3 is TGTGCCAGCTCACCAGACTCATCGGGTTACGAGCAGTACTTC. Amino acids: CASSPDSSGYEQYF.

This chain uses TRBV18 with TRBJ2-7; 9 nucleotides agree with TRBD2. The CDR3 has 16 residues. After removal of 3 bases from V and 3 bases from J, the junction contained 9 bases not matched to a gene. Germline V gene lookup returns CDR1 KGHSH and CDR2 LQKENI. The DNA of the CDR3 is TGTGCCAGCTCACCTGTAGCGGGAGCGCCAAGCTACGAGCAGTACTTC. Protein product: CASSPVAGAPSYEQYF.

As DNA, the CDR3 is TGTGCCAGCAGCCTACACCGCAGGGCCTATGGCTACACCTTC. This gives the protein CASSLHRRAYGYTF. The chain employs TRBV28 and TRBJ1-2, with a weak D call TRBD1 (5 bases). The V end was cut by 6 bases, the J end by 4 bases, with 15 bases between. CDR3 length: 14 residues. Germline V gene data show CDR1 as MDHEN and CDR2 as SYDVKM.

The rearrangement joins TRBV18 to TRBJ2-1; a weak D match, TRBD2 (5 bases). Germline CDR1 is KGHSH and CDR2 is LQKENI. The V and J ends lost 1 base and 6 bases respectively, with 16 bases between them. The CDR3 length is 16 residues. Here the CDR3 reads CASSPLRGQKPNEQFF. Written as DNA, the CDR3 is TGTGCCAGCTCACCACTGCGCGGGCAGAAACCCAATGAGCAGTTCTTC.

The V gene is TRBV5-6, the J gene TRBJ2-5, with D hard to call. Trimming removed 4 bases at V and 2 bases at J, with 3 bases between. Germline values: CDR1 SGHDT, CDR2 YYEEEE. The CDR3 totals 11 residues. Here the CDR3 DNA reads TGTGCCAGCAGCCTTCAAGAGACCCAGTACTTC. As protein: CASSLQETQYF.

J is TRBJ2-2 and V is TRBV7-9, with TRBD1 matching over 9 bases. The CDR3 spans 17 residues. CDR1 and CDR2 (germline): SEHNR, FQNEAQ (reference sequence). The J segment lost 1 base and the V segment lost 1 base, leaving 4 bases of the junction unmatched. The CDR3 bases are TGTGCCAGCAGCTTAGTCGGACAGGGGATGAACACCGGGGAGCTGTTTTTT. Amino acids: CASSLVGQGMNTGELFF.

The CDR3 DNA reads TGCAGTGCTAGTGGCCTAGCGGGGGATGTCGGGACAGATACGCAGTATTTT. The encoded protein is CSASGLAGDVGTDTQYF. J is TRBJ2-3 and V is TRBV20-1; 10 bases are a match to TRBD2. The CDR3 has 17 residues. Losses at the gene ends were 3 bases for V and 3 bases for J; bases not matched to a gene: 12. In germline, CDR1 is DFQATT, CDR2 SNEGSKA (reference sequence).